Sequencing of this T cell receptor beta chain was carried out in a study of blood T cell repertoires in COVID-19. Study details: Material from acute and convalescent COVID-19 was sourced from the United States, Italy and Spain.

Trimming left V 4 bases short and J 2 bases short, with 8 bases between. The CDR3 is 13 amino acids. From germline, CDR1 is SGHAT and CDR2 FQNNGV. Original handling: How many nucleated cells were present was estimated from reference gene primer amplification. Method: immunoSEQ multiplex PCR; TCRdb's copy keeps in-frame clones and lacks some. V, J and clone size are those of that table, while D and trimming were read from the DNA. The table has about 270,000 clones, 86% seen once. The sequence was obtained from a woman aged 80 or over with COVID-19, enrolled during active disease. The rearrangement joins TRBV11-2 to TRBJ2-5, with D possibly matching TRBD1 (5 bases). The sequencing input was peripheral blood. The CDR3 sequence: CASSSTVQETQYF. The CDR3, as DNA: TGTGCCAGCAGCTCGACAGTGCAAGAGACCCAGTACTTC.